A single sample gave rise to the 28 T cell receptor beta chains below, sequenced in a study of beta chain features in type 1 diabetes. For these receptors, no antigen is known. Isolated RNA was reverse transcribed in full, so expressed TCRB transcripts were sequenced. Some clones are missing from TCRdb's copy, which holds only in-frame ones; the method was immunoSEQ multiplex PCR. The sample lists 300,000 to 400,000 clones; 8.5% to 10% were seen once. Study-level points and caveats: All four CD4+ subsets from Type 1 diabetes patients carried moderately but significantly shorter TCRB CDR3s.

Specimen: central memory CD4+ T cells from blood. All receptors come from a young man with type 1 diabetes.

This chain uses TRBV28 with TRBJ1-2; D is unclear. Deletions cut 1 base from V and 0 bases from J, with 9 bases between. The germline V gene has CDR1 MDHEN and CDR2 SYDVKM. The CDR3 contains 15 residues. The CDR3 sequence: CASSLSRTSNYGYTF. For the CDR3, the DNA is TGTGCCAGCAGTTTATCCCGGACTTCTAACTATGGCTACACCTTC.

The chain has TRBV29-1 and TRBJ2-3; D possibly matches TRBD1 or TRBD2 (6 bases each). V shed 4 bases and J shed 2 bases, with 16 bases lying between them. Germline lookup yields CDR1 SQVTM and CDR2 ANQGSEA. The CDR3 consists of 15 residues. In DNA form, the CDR3 reads TGCAGCGTTGGCATCTACGGGGGCCCCACAGATACGCAGTATTTT. Translating gives CSVGIYGGPTDTQYF.

This clone turned up a few times. The chain recombines TRBV4-2 with TRBJ1-1; D is possibly TRBD1 (5 bases). CDR3 length: 15 amino acids. V lost 2 bases, J lost 5 bases, and 15 bases lay in between. Germline CDR1 reads LGHNA; CDR2 reads YNFKEQ. The CDR3 DNA is TGTGCCAGCAGCCAAACATTAAGGGGTTGGACTGAAGCTTTCTTT. Its protein is CASSQTLRGWTEAFF.

This chain connects TRBV18 to TRBJ2-1; D tentatively reads TRBD1 or TRBD2 (5 bases each). The CDR3 length is 14 residues. The V end was cut by 2 bases, the J end by 2 bases, with 7 bases between. Germline assignment: CDR1 KGHSH and CDR2 LQKENI. The CDR3 loop is CASSPGGTYNEQFF. The DNA of the CDR3 is TGTGCCAGCTCACCAGGGGGAACCTACAATGAGCAGTTCTTC.

This clone occurred a few times. The chain carries TRBV7-6 and TRBJ2-3, with a possible D match to TRBD2 (5 bases). The CDR3 has 13 amino acids. In germline, CDR1 is SGHVS, CDR2 FNYEAQ. Trimming took 5 bases from V and 6 from J, leaving 12 bases between them. The DNA of the CDR3 is TGTGCCAGCAGCCCGAGGGTTAGGGATACGCAGTATTTT. It yields the protein CASSPRVRDTQYF.

The chain joins TRBV6-1 to TRBJ1-1; D is ambiguous. The CDR3 loop spans 14 amino acids. The germline V gene encodes CDR1 MNHNS and CDR2 SASEGT. Trimming shortened V by 4 bases and J by 6 bases, and 15 bases separated the two germline ends. As DNA, the CDR3 is TGTGCCAGCAGTGTTTCGACTGAGTGGTCTGAAGCTTTCTTT. Its translation: CASSVSTEWSEAFF.

The V call is TRBV5-4, the J call TRBJ2-1; D is ambiguous. CDR1 is SGHNT and CDR2 is YYREEE in the germline V gene (reference sequence). Trimming removed 4 bases from V and 9 bases from J, with 20 bases in between. The CDR3 runs 15 residues. The DNA for the CDR3 is TGTGCCAGCAGCGACCGCGCGGAGCTCCCTGGTGAGCAGTTCTTC. Encoded protein: CASSDRAELPGEQFF.

This clone was seen at least ten times. The chain links TRBV5-4 to TRBJ2-1; D might be TRBD1 or TRBD2, each matching 5 bases. Germline assignment: CDR1 SGHNT and CDR2 YYREEE (reference sequence). Trimming removed 0 bases at V and 5 bases at J, with 9 bases between. This CDR3 region has 14 residues. The CDR3 protein is CASSLEWGNNEQFF. The CDR3 DNA sequence: TGTGCCAGCAGCTTGGAGTGGGGGAACAATGAGCAGTTCTTC. Based on the CDR3 plus reference TRBV5-4 and TRBJ2-1, the full variable domain is ETGVTQSPTHLIKTRGQQVTLRCSSQSGHNTVSWYQQALGQGPQFIFQYYREEENGRGNFPPRFSGLQFPNYSSELNVNALELDDSALYLCASSLEWGNNEQFFGPGTRLTVL.

This clone has a handful of counts. The genes are TRBV20-1 and TRBJ1-1; D possibly corresponds to TRBD1 (5 bases). V lost 6 bases to trimming and J lost 6 bases, with 11 bases between them. Germline loops: CDR1 DFQATT, CDR2 SNEGSKA (reference sequence). This CDR3 spans 11 amino acids. CDR3 sequence reads: CSALGQAEAFF. The CDR3 DNA reads TGCAGTGCCTTAGGACAAGCTGAAGCTTTCTTT.

In this sample, this clone turned up a few times. The chain joins TRBV7-3 to TRBJ2-2; 7 bases are a match to TRBD2. After removal of 5 bases from V and 3 bases from J, the junction contained 12 bases not matched to a gene. This CDR3 is 17 amino acids long. Germline lookup yields CDR1 SGHTA and CDR2 FQGTGA. CDR3 bases: TGTGCCAGCAGCCCCCTTGGCCTAGCGGAGTACACCGGGGAGCTGTTTTTT. It yields the protein CASSPLGLAEYTGELFF. Combining the CDR3 with reference TRBV7-3 and TRBJ2-2 gives the whole variable domain GAGVSQTPSNKVTEKGKYVELRCDPISGHTALYWYRQSLGQGPEFLIYFQGTGAADDSGLPNDRFFAVRPEGSVSTLKIQRTERGDSAVYLCASSPLGLAEYTGELFFGEGSRLTVL.

This clone was counted ten times or more. This chain links TRBV4-1 with TRBJ2-7; D possibly corresponds to TRBD2 (6 bases). This CDR3 spans 18 amino acids. V was pared by 3 bases and J by 4 bases, with 25 bases between. Germline lookup yields CDR1 MGHRA and CDR2 YSYEKL. In DNA, the CDR3 is TGCGCCAGCAGCCAGTCTCCCCTCCGGGGCAGGGAGGTATACGAGCAGTACTTC. Amino acids: CASSQSPLRGREVYEQYF.

The chain combines TRBV6-1 with TRBJ1-5, with D uncertain. The CDR3 spans 13 residues. Germline V gene sequence: CDR1 MNHNS, CDR2 SASEGT. Trimming removed 6 bases at V and 4 bases at J, with 10 bases between. CDR3 DNA sequence: TGTGCCAGCAGGGCACAAAGAAATCAGCCCCAGCATTTT. Its translation is CASRAQRNQPQHF.

The chain is built from TRBV7-9 and TRBJ2-1, with 7 bases matching TRBD2. The V gene's germline CDR1 is SEHNR and CDR2 FQNEAQ (reference sequence). The CDR3 loop spans 14 amino acids. The junction had 8 bases not matched to a gene; V was cut back by 5 bases and J by 7 bases. As DNA, the CDR3 is TGTGCCAGCAGCGCCAACGCACTAGCGAATGAGCAGTTCTTC. Translation gives CASSANALANEQFF.

This clone was seen a handful of times. The gene calls are TRBV2 and TRBJ2-2, with D maybe TRBD1 (5 bases). Trimming left V 6 bases short and J 2 bases short, with 10 bases between. The CDR3 sequence is 14 residues long. The germline CDR1 and CDR2 sequences are SNHLY and FYNNEI. The CDR3 DNA follows: TGTGCCAGCAGGGGGCCTTTCAACACCGGGGAGCTGTTTTTT. This sequence encodes CASRGPFNTGELFF.

This clone was picked up a small number of times. The chain has TRBV27 and TRBJ2-5; D is undetermined. Trimming removed 5 bases at V and 3 bases at J, with 10 bases between. The CDR3 has 13 amino acids. Germline V gives CDR1 MNHEY, CDR2 SMNVEV (reference sequence). The CDR3: CASSRRTEETQYF. CDR3 DNA: TGTGCCAGCAGTCGACGGACGGAAGAGACCCAGTACTTC.

This clone was counted a few times. The chain has TRBV20-1 and TRBJ2-5; the D is unclear. V was cut by 5 bases and J by 2 bases, with 3 bases left in between. Germline lookup yields CDR1 DFQATT and CDR2 SNEGSKA (reference sequence). The CDR3 extends over 10 amino acids. As DNA, the CDR3 is TGCAGTGCTTATCAAGAGACCCAGTACTTC. This encodes CSAYQETQYF.

There are a few counts of this clone. The chain employs TRBV14 and TRBJ2-3; the match to TRBD2 covers 9 bases. CDR1 is SGHDN and CDR2 is FVKESK in the germline V gene. The CDR3 spans 17 residues. V gave up 1 base and J gave up 2 bases; unmatched junction bases: 7. DNA of the CDR3: TGTGCCAGCAGCCAAGTTCCGGGACTAGCTGCCACAGATACGCAGTATTTT. It encodes CASSQVPGLAATDTQYF.

This clone was observed a few times. The chain has TRBV15 and TRBJ2-5, with 9 bases aligning to TRBD1. Unmatched junction bases numbered 2, after V lost 0 bases and J lost 3 bases. From germline, CDR1 is LNHNV and CDR2 YYDKDF (reference sequence). This CDR3 spans 15 amino acids. CDR3 in amino acids: CATSRDGTGKETQYF. The CDR3 bases are TGTGCCACCAGCAGAGACGGGACAGGGAAAGAGACCCAGTACTTC.

This clone was observed a handful of times. For the CDR3, the DNA is TGTGCCAGCTCACCACCGAGCACGACAGCTCAGCCCCAGCATTTT. Protein sequence: CASSPPSTTAQPQHF. The V and J genes are TRBV18 and TRBJ1-5; possible D gene TRBD1, 5 bases. CDR1 is KGHSH, CDR2 LQKENI, per germline. The CDR3 extends over 15 amino acids. Trimming shortened V by 0 bases and J by 6 bases, and 12 bases separated the two germline ends.

The chain is built from TRBV6-6 and TRBJ1-1, with TRBD1 matching 7 bases. Germline CDR1 is MNHNY and CDR2 is SVGAGI (reference sequence). The CDR3 extends over 16 amino acids. Trimming at V came to 4 bases and at J to 0 bases, leaving 8 bases not matched to a gene. The CDR3 nucleotides are TGTGCCAGCAGTTTGAGGAGGACAGGACTGAACACTGAAGCTTTCTTT. Its protein is CASSLRRTGLNTEAFF.

This clone was counted a few times. This chain's CDR3 is CASSLWQGWETQYF. CDR3 coding DNA: TGTGCCAGCAGTTTATGGCAGGGTTGGGAGACCCAGTACTTC. The rearrangement links TRBV27 to TRBJ2-5, with a possible D match to TRBD1 (5 bases). Trimming stripped 1 base from V and 5 bases from J, with 11 bases between. The CDR3 runs 14 residues. Germline-derived CDR1 and CDR2 are MNHEY and SMNVEV (reference sequence).

In this sample, this clone turned up a few times. The rearrangement uses TRBV29-1 and TRBJ2-1, with 12 bases matching TRBD2. Germline CDR1 is SQVTM and CDR2 is ANQGSEA. The CDR3 consists of 14 residues. The V segment lost 1 base and the J segment 8 bases; nucleotides outside the gene matches: 3. The CDR3 bases are TGCAGCGTTGAAGGGCTAGCGGGGGGGGATGAGCAGTTCTTC. Protein product: CSVEGLAGGDEQFF.

This clone was picked up a small number of times. The V and J genes are TRBV7-2 and TRBJ1-1; D is perhaps TRBD1 (6 bases). The germline V and J ends were trimmed by 2 bases and 4 bases, with 14 bases remaining between them. This CDR3 spans 15 amino acids. The germline CDR1 and CDR2 sequences are SGHTA and FQGNSA. The CDR3 reads CASSLLQGGGTEAFF. In DNA, the CDR3 is TGTGCCAGCAGCTTACTACAGGGTGGCGGCACTGAAGCTTTCTTT.

The chain has TRBV7-2 and TRBJ2-1, with a tentative D call TRBD1 (6 bases). The CDR3 covers 13 residues. V was trimmed by 1 base and J by 11 bases, leaving 12 bases between them. Germline lookup yields CDR1 SGHTA and CDR2 FQGNSA. The CDR3 loop reads CASSLDPGQKQFF. Here the CDR3 DNA reads TGTGCCAGCAGCTTAGATCCGGGACAAAAGCAGTTCTTC. The full variable domain, completed using reference TRBV7-2 and TRBJ2-1, is GAGVSQSPSNKVTEKGKDVELRCDPISGHTALYWYRQSLGQGLEFLIYFQGNSAPDKSGLPSDRFSAERTGGSVSTLTIQRTQQEDSAVYLCASSLDPGQKQFFGPGTRLTVL.

The chain has TRBV7-9 and TRBJ1-1; D possibly corresponds to TRBD1 (6 bases). With 4 bases removed from V and 6 bases from J, the gap between germline ends came to 21 bases. CDR1 SEHNR and CDR2 FQNEAQ come from the germline V gene (reference sequence). The CDR3 spans 16 residues. Here the CDR3 reads CASSSRGGDSEAEAFF. CDR3 in DNA: TGTGCCAGCAGCTCAAGGGGGGGTGACAGCGAAGCTGAAGCTTTCTTT.

This clone was seen a handful of times. The chain is built from TRBV5-1 and TRBJ1-2, with D possibly being TRBD1 (5 bases). Germline CDR1 reads SGHRS; CDR2 reads YFSETQ. The CDR3 sequence is 15 residues long. V shed 6 bases and J shed 4 bases, with 19 bases lying between them. CDR3 amino acids: CASTDNTQGGYGYTF. CDR3 DNA: TGCGCCAGCACCGACAACACCCAGGGCGGCTATGGCTACACCTTC.

This clone came up a few times. The same CDR3 also results from other DNA sequences found in this sample. The chain recombines TRBV18 with TRBJ2-1; 9 positions agree with TRBD1. The CDR3 covers 15 residues. Germline V gene sequence: CDR1 KGHSH, CDR2 LQKENI. V dropped 2 bases and J dropped 4; count of bases not matched to a gene: 3. CDR3 in amino acids: CASSPGQGTYNEQFF. The CDR3 DNA is TGTGCCAGCTCACCAGGACAGGGGACGTACAATGAGCAGTTCTTC. The variable domain in full, with the rest retrieved from reference TRBV18 and TRBJ2-1, is NAGVMQNPRHLVRRRGQEARLRCSPMKGHSHVYWYRQLPEEGLKFMVYLQKENIIDESGMPKERFSAEFPKEGPSILRIQQVVRGDSAAYFCASSPGQGTYNEQFFGPGTRLTVL.

The chain links TRBV6-5 to TRBJ1-2; D is perhaps TRBD1 (6 bases). CDR1 is MNHEY, CDR2 SVGAGI, per germline. The CDR3 sequence is 15 residues long. The V gene lost 5 bases and the J gene lost 3 bases, with 16 bases spanning the gap. The chain's CDR3 is CASSTPTQGHYGYTF. The CDR3 DNA reads as TGTGCCAGCAGTACCCCTACACAGGGACACTATGGCTACACCTTC.